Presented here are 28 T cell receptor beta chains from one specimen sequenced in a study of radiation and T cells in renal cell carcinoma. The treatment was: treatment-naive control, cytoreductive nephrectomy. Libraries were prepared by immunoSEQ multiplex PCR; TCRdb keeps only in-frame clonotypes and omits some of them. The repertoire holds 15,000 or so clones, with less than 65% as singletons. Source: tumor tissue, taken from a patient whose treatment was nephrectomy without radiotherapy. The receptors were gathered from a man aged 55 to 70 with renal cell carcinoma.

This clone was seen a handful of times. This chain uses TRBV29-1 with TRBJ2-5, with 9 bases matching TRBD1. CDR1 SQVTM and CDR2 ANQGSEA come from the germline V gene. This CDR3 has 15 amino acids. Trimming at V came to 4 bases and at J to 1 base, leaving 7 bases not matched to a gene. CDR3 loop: CSVGRQGGIQETQYF. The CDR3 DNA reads TGCAGCGTTGGGCGACAGGGGGGGATCCAAGAGACCCAGTACTTC. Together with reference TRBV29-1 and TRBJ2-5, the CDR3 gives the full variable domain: SAVISQKPSRDICQRGTSLTIQCQVDSQVTMMFWYRQQPGQSLTLIATANQGSEATYESGFVIDKFPISRPNLTFSTLTVSNMSPEDSSIYLCSVGRQGGIQETQYFGPGTRLLVL.

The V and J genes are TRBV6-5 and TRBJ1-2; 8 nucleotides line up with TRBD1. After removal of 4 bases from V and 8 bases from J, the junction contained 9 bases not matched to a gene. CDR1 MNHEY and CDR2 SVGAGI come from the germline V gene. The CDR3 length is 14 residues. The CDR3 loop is CASSSPDRGRGYTF. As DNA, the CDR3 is TGTGCCAGCAGTTCACCCGACAGGGGACGCGGCTACACCTTC.

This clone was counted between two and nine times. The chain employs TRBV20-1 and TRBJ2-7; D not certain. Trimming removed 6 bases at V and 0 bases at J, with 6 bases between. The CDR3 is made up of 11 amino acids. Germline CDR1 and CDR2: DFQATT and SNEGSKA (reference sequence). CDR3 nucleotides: TGCAGTGCCCAAGGCTCCTACGAGCAGTACTTC. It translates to CSAQGSYEQYF.

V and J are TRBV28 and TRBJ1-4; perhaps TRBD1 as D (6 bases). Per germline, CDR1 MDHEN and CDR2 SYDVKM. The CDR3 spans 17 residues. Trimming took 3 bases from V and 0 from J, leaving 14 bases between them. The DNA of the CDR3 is TGTGCCAGCAGTTTCTTAAGGGGGGCAGCAACTAATGAAAAACTGTTTTTT. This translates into CASSFLRGAATNEKLFF. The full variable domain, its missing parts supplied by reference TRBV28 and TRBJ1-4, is DVKVTQSSRYLVKRTGEKVFLECVQDMDHENMFWYRQDPGLGLRLIYFSYDVKMKEKGDIPEGYSVSREKKERFSLILESASTNQTSMYLCASSFLRGAATNEKLFFGSGTQLSVL.

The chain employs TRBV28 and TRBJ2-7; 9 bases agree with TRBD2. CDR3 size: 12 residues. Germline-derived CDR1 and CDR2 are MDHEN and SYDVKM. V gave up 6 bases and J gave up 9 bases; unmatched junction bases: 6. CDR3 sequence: CASRARLAVQYF. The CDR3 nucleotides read TGTGCCAGCAGAGCCCGACTAGCGGTGCAGTACTTC.

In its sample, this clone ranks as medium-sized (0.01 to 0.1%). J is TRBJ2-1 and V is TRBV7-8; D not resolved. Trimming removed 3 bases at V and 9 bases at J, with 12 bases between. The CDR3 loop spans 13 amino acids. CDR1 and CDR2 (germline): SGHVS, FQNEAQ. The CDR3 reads CASSFTTLGEQFF. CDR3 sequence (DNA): TGTGCCAGCAGCTTCACTACATTGGGTGAGCAGTTCTTC. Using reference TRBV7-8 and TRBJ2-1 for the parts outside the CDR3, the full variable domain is GAGVSQSPRYKVAKRGQDVALRCDPISGHVSLFWYQQALGQGPEFLTYFQNEAQLDKSGLPSDRFFAERPEGSVSTLKIQRTQQEDSAVYLCASSFTTLGEQFFGPGTRLTVL.

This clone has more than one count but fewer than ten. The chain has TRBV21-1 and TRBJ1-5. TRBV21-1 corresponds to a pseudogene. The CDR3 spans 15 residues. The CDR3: CASRRADYSNQPQHF. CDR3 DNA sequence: TGTGCCAGCAGACGGGCTGATTATAGCAATCAGCCCCAGCATTTT.

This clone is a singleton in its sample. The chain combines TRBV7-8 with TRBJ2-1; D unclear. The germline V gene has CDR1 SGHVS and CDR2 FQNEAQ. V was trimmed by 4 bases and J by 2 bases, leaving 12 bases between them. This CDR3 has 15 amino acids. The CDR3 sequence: CASSSQTRTYNEQFF. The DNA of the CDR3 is TGTGCCAGCAGCTCCCAGACTCGAACCTACAATGAGCAGTTCTTC. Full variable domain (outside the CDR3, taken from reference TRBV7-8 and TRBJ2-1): GAGVSQSPRYKVAKRGQDVALRCDPISGHVSLFWYQQALGQGPEFLTYFQNEAQLDKSGLPSDRFFAERPEGSVSTLKIQRTQQEDSAVYLCASSSQTRTYNEQFFGPGTRLTVL.

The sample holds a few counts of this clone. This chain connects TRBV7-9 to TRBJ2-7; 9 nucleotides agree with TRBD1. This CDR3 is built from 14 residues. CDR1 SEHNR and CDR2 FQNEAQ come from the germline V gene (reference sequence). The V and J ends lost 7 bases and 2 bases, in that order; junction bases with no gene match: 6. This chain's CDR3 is CASTPGQGTYEQYF. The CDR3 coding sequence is TGTGCCAGCACCCCGGGACAGGGAACCTACGAGCAGTACTTC.

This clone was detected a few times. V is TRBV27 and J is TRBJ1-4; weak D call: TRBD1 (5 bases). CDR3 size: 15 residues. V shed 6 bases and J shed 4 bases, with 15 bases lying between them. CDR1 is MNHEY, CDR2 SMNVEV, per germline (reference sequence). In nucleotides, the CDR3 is TGTGCCAGCAGCGACTCGGGACCCTTTAATGAAAAACTGTTTTTT. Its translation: CASSDSGPFNEKLFF.

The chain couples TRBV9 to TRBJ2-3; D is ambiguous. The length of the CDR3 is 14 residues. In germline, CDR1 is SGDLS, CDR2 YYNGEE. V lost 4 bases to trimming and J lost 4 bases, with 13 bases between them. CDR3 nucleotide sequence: TGTGCCAGCAGCCGAGAGGTTGGAGCAGATACGCAGTATTTT. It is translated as CASSREVGADTQYF.

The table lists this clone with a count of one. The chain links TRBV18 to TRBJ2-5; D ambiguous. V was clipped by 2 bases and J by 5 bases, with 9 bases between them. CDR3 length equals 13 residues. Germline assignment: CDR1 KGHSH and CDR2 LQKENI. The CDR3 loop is CASSPGISETQYF. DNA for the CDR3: TGTGCCAGCTCACCAGGGATTTCGGAGACCCAGTACTTC.

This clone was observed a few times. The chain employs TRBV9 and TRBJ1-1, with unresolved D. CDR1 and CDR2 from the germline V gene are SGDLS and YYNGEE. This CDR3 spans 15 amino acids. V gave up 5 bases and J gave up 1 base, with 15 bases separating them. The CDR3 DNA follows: TGTGCCAGCAGTTTCTTTGAGGTGGAGAACACTGAAGCTTTCTTT. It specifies CASSFFEVENTEAFF.

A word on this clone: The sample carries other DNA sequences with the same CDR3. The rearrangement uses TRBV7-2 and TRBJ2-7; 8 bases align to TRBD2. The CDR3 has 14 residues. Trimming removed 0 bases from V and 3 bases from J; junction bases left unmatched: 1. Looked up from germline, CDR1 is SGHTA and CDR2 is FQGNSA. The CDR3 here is CASSLASGSYEQYF. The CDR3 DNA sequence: TGTGCCAGCAGCTTAGCAAGCGGGAGCTACGAGCAGTACTTC.

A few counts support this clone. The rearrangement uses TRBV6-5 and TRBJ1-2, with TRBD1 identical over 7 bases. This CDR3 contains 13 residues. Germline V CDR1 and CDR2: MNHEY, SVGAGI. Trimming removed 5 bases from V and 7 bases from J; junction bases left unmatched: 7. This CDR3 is CASSPSGTVGYTF. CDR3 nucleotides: TGTGCCAGCAGTCCATCCGGGACAGTTGGCTACACCTTC.

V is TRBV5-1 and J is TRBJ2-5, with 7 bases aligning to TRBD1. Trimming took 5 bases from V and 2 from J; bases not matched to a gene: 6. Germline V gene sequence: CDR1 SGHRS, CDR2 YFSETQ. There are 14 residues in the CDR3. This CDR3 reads CASRAGTEQETQYF. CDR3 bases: TGCGCCAGCAGGGCAGGGACAGAGCAAGAGACCCAGTACTTC.

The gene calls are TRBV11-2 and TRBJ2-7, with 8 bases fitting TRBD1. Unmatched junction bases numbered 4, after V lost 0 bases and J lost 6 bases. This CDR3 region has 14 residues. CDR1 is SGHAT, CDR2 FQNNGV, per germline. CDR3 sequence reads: CASSLEGQVGEQYF. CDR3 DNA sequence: TGTGCCAGCAGCTTAGAGGGACAGGTTGGCGAGCAGTACTTC.

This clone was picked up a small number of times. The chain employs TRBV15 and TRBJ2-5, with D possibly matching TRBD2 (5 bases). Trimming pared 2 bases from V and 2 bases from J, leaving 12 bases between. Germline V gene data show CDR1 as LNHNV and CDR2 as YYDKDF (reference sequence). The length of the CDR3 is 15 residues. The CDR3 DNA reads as TGTGCCACCAGCAGATCTAACGGGGTACAAGAGACCCAGTACTTC. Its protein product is CATSRSNGVQETQYF. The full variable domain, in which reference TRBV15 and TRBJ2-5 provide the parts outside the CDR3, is DAMVIQNPRYQVTQFGKPVTLSCSQTLNHNVMYWYQQKSSQAPKLLFHYYDKDFNNEADTPDNFQSRRPNTSFCFLDIRSPGLGDTAMYLCATSRSNGVQETQYFGPGTRLLVL.

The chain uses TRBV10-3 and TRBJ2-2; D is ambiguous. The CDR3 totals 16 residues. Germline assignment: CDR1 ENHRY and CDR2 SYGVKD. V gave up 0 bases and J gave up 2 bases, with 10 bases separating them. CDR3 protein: CAISESWNFNTGELFF. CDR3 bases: TGTGCCATCAGTGAGTCATGGAACTTTAACACCGGGGAGCTGTTTTTT.

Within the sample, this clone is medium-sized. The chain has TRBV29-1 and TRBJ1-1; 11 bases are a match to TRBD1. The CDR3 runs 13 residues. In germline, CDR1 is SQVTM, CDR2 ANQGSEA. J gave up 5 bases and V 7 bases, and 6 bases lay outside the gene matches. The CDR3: CSAVGQGGTEAFF. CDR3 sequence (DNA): TGCAGCGCTGTGGGACAGGGGGGTACTGAAGCTTTCTTT.

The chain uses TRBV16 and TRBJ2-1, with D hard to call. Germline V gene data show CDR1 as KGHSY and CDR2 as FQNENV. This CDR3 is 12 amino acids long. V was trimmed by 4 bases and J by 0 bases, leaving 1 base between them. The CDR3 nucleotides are TGTGCCAGCAGCCCCTCCTACAATGAGCAGTTCTTC. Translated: CASSPSYNEQFF. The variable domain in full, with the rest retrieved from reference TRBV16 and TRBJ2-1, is GEEVAQTPKHLVRGEGQKAKLYCAPIKGHSYVFWYQQVLKNEFKFLISFQNENVFDETGMPKERFSAKCLPNSPCSLEIQATKLEDSAVYFCASSPSYNEQFFGPGTRLTVL.

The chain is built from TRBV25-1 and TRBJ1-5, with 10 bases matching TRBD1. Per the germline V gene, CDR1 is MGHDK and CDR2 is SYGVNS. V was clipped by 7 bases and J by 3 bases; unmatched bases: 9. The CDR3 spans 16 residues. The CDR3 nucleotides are TGTGCCAGCACTCGACAGGGGGCAGAGGTCAATCAGCCCCAGCATTTT. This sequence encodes CASTRQGAEVNQPQHF.

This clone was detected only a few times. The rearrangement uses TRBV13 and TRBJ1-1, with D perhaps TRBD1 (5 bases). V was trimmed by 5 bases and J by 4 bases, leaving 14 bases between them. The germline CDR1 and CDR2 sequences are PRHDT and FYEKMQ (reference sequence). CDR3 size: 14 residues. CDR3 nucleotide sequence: TGTGCCAGCAGCAGCACCCTTGGGGGCACTGAAGCTTTCTTT. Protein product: CASSSTLGGTEAFF.

The CDR3 region is CASSFSGYGYTF. CDR3 nucleotides: TGTGCCAGCAGCTTCTCAGGGTATGGCTACACCTTC. This chain links TRBV11-3 with TRBJ1-2; D perhaps matches TRBD1 (5 bases). Per germline, CDR1 SGHNT and CDR2 YENEEA. The CDR3 loop spans 12 amino acids. The V end was cut by 3 bases, the J end by 5 bases, with 7 bases between.

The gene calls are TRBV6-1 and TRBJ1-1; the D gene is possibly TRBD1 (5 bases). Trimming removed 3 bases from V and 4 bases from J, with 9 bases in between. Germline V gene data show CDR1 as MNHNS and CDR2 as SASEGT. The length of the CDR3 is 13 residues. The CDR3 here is CASSDQGLTEAFF. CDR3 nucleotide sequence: TGTGCCAGCAGTGATCAGGGACTCACTGAAGCTTTCTTT.

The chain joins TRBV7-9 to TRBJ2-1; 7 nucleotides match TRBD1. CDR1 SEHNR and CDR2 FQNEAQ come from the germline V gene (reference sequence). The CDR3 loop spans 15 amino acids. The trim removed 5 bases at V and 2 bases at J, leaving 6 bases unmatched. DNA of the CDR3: TGTGCCAGCAGCGTAGGGGACAGAGCCTACAATGAGCAGTTCTTC. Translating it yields CASSVGDRAYNEQFF. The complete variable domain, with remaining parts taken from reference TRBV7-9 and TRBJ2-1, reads DTGVSQNPRHKITKRGQNVTFRCDPISEHNRLYWYRQTLGQGPEFLTYFQNEAQLEKSRLLSDRFSAERPKGSFSTLEIQRTEQGDSAMYLCASSVGDRAYNEQFFGPGTRLTVL.

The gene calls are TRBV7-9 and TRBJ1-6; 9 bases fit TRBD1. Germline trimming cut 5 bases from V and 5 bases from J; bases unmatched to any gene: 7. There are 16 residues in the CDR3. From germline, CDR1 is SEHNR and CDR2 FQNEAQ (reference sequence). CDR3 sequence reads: CASSLQGTGNNSPLHF. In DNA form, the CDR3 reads TGTGCCAGCAGCCTCCAAGGGACAGGGAATAATTCACCCCTCCACTTT.

CDR3 nucleotides: TGTGCCAGCAGTCGACGACAGGGGCTGGACCCCCAGCATTTT. This gives the protein CASSRRQGLDPQHF. The rearrangement uses TRBV6-5 and TRBJ1-5; TRBD1 matches 8 bases. CDR1 MNHEY and CDR2 SVGAGI come from the germline V gene. Trimming at V came to 5 bases and at J to 10 bases, leaving 10 bases not matched to a gene. This CDR3 has 14 residues.